This is a list of T cell receptor beta chains from one sample in a study of T-cell reconstitution after alpha-beta-depleted transplantation in children. MiXCR was run by TCRdb on the PCR reads, yielding one entry per CDR3 protein. The sample has about 610,000 distinct CDR3 sequences; 10% to 13% are singletons. The input for sequencing was PBMCs from the stem cell graft donor, taken from the stem cell graft. All receptors come from a human donor who donated a stem cell graft to a child with acute myeloid leukemia. The CDR3 runs from the conserved cysteine through the conserved F or W. D genes are given only for firm matches. Only some rows state a clone size, as once, few, many or a class for expanded clones.

clone_size j_call d_call v_call cdr3_aa cdr3_nt
many TRBJ2-3 NA TRBV11-2 CASSLGEVRSPHTDTQYF TGTGCCAGCAGCTTAGGGGAGGTTCGGAGTCCCCACACAGATACGCAGTATTTT
NA TRBJ1-5 NA TRBV7-9 CASPQPQHF TGTGCCAGTCCTCAGCCCCAGCATTTT
many TRBJ2-3 TRBD1 TRBV9 CASSEFVTGTGGADTQYF TGTGCCAGCAGTGAATTTGTGACCGGGACAGGGGGCGCAGATACGCAGTATTTT
NA TRBJ2-6 NA TRBV29-1 CSVVGRNLGTGANVLTF TGCAGCGTTGTGGGCAGGAACTTAGGGACTGGGGCCAACGTCCTGACTTTC
few TRBJ2-7 TRBD2 TRBV7-2 CASRRLAGGGEQYF TGTGCCAGCAGGAGACTAGCGGGAGGGGGGGAGCAGTACTTC
NA TRBJ1-2 TRBD1 TRBV29-1 CSVGSPPGQGFRNGYTF TGCAGCGTTGGTTCCCCACCGGGACAGGGGTTCCGGAATGGCTACACCTTC
few TRBJ2-3 NA TRBV20-1 CSVTPSTQYF TGCAGTGTCACGCCCAGTACGCAGTATTTT
few TRBJ2-3 NA TRBV21-1 CASSKRRAGANTQYF TGTGCCAGCAGCAAAAGACGTGCGGGGGCAAATACGCAGTATTTT
NA TRBJ1-1 TRBD1 TRBV5-6 CASIQQGALNTEAFF TGTGCCAGCATCCAACAGGGGGCTTTGAACACTGAAGCTTTCTTT
NA TRBJ2-7 TRBD2 TRBV20-1 CSILHPAGVRYEQYF TGCAGTATCCTACACCCAGCGGGAGTACGCTACGAGCAGTACTTC
NA TRBJ2-1 NA TRBV20-1 CSANPRGGGRGEQFF TGCAGTGCCAATCCTCGTGGTGGAGGGCGGGGTGAGCAGTTCTTC
few TRBJ2-1 TRBD2 TRBV5-1 CASSLAETSGSNEQFF TGCGCCAGCAGCTTGGCGGAGACTAGCGGGAGCAATGAGCAGTTCTTC
few TRBJ1-2 NA TRBV5-1 CASSLGGEASYGYTF TGCGCCAGCAGCTTGGGGGGGGAAGCGTCCTATGGCTACACCTTC
many TRBJ2-1 NA TRBV12-5 CASALDWGRAFF TGTGCTAGTGCCCTGGACTGGGGGAGAGCGTTCTTC
few TRBJ2-1 NA TRBV7-3 CASSDGSSYNEQFF TGTGCCAGCAGCGACGGGAGCTCCTACAATGAGCAGTTCTTC
many TRBJ2-1 NA TRBV7-3 CASSSSPYNEQFF TGTGCCAGCAGCTCTAGTCCCTACAATGAGCAGTTCTTC
few TRBJ2-7 NA TRBV12-3/TRBV12-4 CASSFIGQTDEQYF TGTGCCAGCAGTTTCATTGGACAGACCGACGAGCAGTACTTC
few TRBJ2-7 NA TRBV5-1 CASSLGLTDYEQYF TGCGCCAGCAGCTTAGGACTCACCGACTACGAGCAGTACTTC
few TRBJ2-7 TRBD1 TRBV7-9 CASSSPGRGYEQYF TGTGCCAGCAGCTCGCCCGGCAGGGGGTACGAGCAGTACTTC
many TRBJ2-7 TRBD2 TRBV3-1 CASSQVGASGRYEQYF TGTGCCAGCAGCCAAGTTGGGGCTAGCGGGAGATACGAGCAGTACTTC
NA TRBJ2-5 NA TRBV5-5 CASSLEGGYGTQYF TGTGCCAGCAGCTTGGAGGGGGGTTACGGGACCCAGTACTTC
NA TRBJ1-1 NA TRBV29-1 CSESQGWGMNTEAFF TGCAGCGAGAGTCAGGGTTGGGGCATGAACACTGAAGCTTTCTTT
NA TRBJ2-5 TRBD1 TRBV15 CATSGTGVETQYF TGTGCCACCAGCGGCACAGGGGTAGAGACCCAGTACTTC
few TRBJ1-1 NA TRBV27 CASSLGGGGAGTEAFF TGTGCCAGCAGTTTAGGCGGCGGGGGGGCAGGCACTGAAGCTTTCTTT
NA TRBJ2-2 TRBD1 TRBV27 CASNRDRGGTGELFF TGTGCCAGCAATCGAGACAGGGGTGGCACCGGGGAGCTGTTTTTT
few TRBJ2-1 NA TRBV3-1 CASSQGLQMNEQFF TGTGCCAGCAGCCAGGGTTTACAAATGAATGAGCAGTTCTTC
few TRBJ2-4 NA TRBV18 CASSPLPAGDIQYF TGTGCCAGCTCACCCTTACCCGCTGGAGACATTCAGTACTTC
few TRBJ2-2 TRBD1 TRBV5-1 CASSPQPGQGDGELFF TGCGCCAGCAGCCCCCAGCCGGGACAGGGCGACGGGGAGCTGTTTTTT
many TRBJ2-4 NA TRBV12-3/TRBV12-4 CASSERQIAKNIQYF TGTGCCAGCAGTGAACGGCAAATAGCCAAAAACATTCAGTACTTC
many TRBJ2-7 NA TRBV21-1 CATVDNGQGHAYEQYF TGTGCCACGGTAGATAACGGACAGGGTCATGCCTACGAGCAGTACTTC
few TRBJ2-3 TRBD2 TRBV7-3 CASSSKPGLAGLTDTQYF TGTGCCAGCAGCTCCAAACCGGGACTAGCGGGACTCACAGATACGCAGTATTTT
NA TRBJ2-3 NA TRBV21-1 CASSKPKGRDTQYF TGTGCCAGCAGCAAACCGAAGGGTAGGGATACGCAGTATTTT
NA TRBJ2-7 NA TRBV29-1 CSVGRDGSEQYF TGCAGCGTTGGACGGGATGGTTCCGAGCAGTACTTC
few TRBJ2-7 TRBD2 TRBV4-3 CASSQGTGTSGSHEQYF TGCGCCAGCAGCCAAGGCACCGGGACTAGCGGGAGCCACGAGCAGTACTTC
few TRBJ2-5 TRBD2 TRBV7-7 CASSLRDYYQETQYF TGTGCTAGCAGCTTAAGGGACTACTACCAAGAGACCCAGTACTTC
NA TRBJ2-3 NA TRBV18 CASSPAIHTDTQYF TGTGCCAGCTCACCGGCAATCCACACAGATACGCAGTATTTT
many TRBJ1-1 TRBD1 TRBV12-3/TRBV12-4 CASSSRTGGQEAFF TGTGCCAGCAGTTCGAGGACAGGGGGTCAAGAAGCTTTCTTT
many TRBJ2-2 NA TRBV7-9 CASTLTGELFF TGTGCCAGCACCCTCACCGGGGAGCTGTTTTTT
NA TRBJ2-5 TRBD2 TRBV4-1 CASSGTSGKAAQYF TGCGCCAGCAGCGGGACTAGCGGCAAGGCGGCCCAGTACTTC
NA TRBJ2-2 TRBD2 TRBV5-1 CASTRAGGPGNTGELFF TGCGCCAGCACGAGAGCGGGAGGGCCGGGGAACACCGGGGAGCTGTTTTTT
many TRBJ1-1 TRBD1 TRBV20-1 CSAGQGMATEAFF TGCAGTGCTGGACAGGGGATGGCCACTGAAGCTTTCTTT
NA TRBJ2-1 TRBD2 TRBV7-9 CASSLARGRPLDEQFF TGTGCCAGCAGCTTAGCACGCGGGAGGCCCCTGGATGAGCAGTTCTTC
few TRBJ2-5 NA TRBV9 CASSIGPVETQYF TGTGCCAGCAGCATAGGGCCGGTCGAGACCCAGTACTTC
many TRBJ2-7 TRBD2 TRBV20-1 CSARVGTSYEQYF TGCAGTGCTAGAGTAGGGACTAGCTACGAGCAGTACTTC
NA TRBJ1-1 NA TRBV6-1 CASHLSNTEAFF TGTGCCAGCCATCTATCAAACACTGAAGCTTTCTTT
NA TRBJ2-3 TRBD2 TRBV20-1 CSARGASGRLTDTQYF TGCAGTGCTAGAGGGGCTAGCGGGAGGTTAACAGATACGCAGTATTTT
NA TRBJ2-5 TRBD1 TRBV6-1 CASSPRTGALWGYF TGTGCCAGCAGTCCCCGGACAGGCGCCCTATGGGGGTACTTC
NA TRBJ1-1 NA TRBV9 CASSVVNTEAFF TGTGCCAGCAGCGTAGTAAACACTGAAGCTTTCTTT
NA TRBJ2-7 TRBD2 TRBV12-3/TRBV12-4 CASSLRGLTREATTDSYEQYF TGTGCCAGCAGTTTAAGGGGTCTGACGCGGGAGGCAACTACTGACTCCTACGAGCAGTACTTC
few TRBJ2-1 NA TRBV4-2 CASSQDWRNNEQFF TGTGCCAGCAGCCAAGATTGGAGAAACAATGAGCAGTTCTTC
many TRBJ1-1 TRBD1 TRBV7-9 CASSETGTAVFLNTEAFF TGTGCCAGCAGCGAAACCGGGACAGCTGTCTTTTTGAACACTGAAGCTTTCTTT
few TRBJ1-4 TRBD1 TRBV20-1 CSARDPGTGWNEKLFF TGCAGTGCTAGAGATCCCGGGACAGGGTGGAATGAAAAACTGTTTTTT